The source of this T cell receptor beta chain is a study of T cell repertoires in cytomegalovirus infection. Turning to the study itself: Shared public TCR beta signatures pointed to both CMV infection and a matching HLA type.

On this clonotype itself: The antigen remains unidentified. Relative to the germline gene, one junction end is altered; a read error may explain this.

In TCRdb, the reads were re-called with MiXCR into one record per CDR3 protein. The sample records 700,000 to 950,000 distinct CDR3 sequences, approximately 30% being singletons. There are 14 residues in the CDR3. Germline V gene data show CDR1 as SGHVS and CDR2 as FNYEAQ. The specimen comprised cultured CD8+ T cells from PBMCs, sampled from culture after CMV antigen stimulation. The origin of this receptor is a human donor in good health (CMV status not recorded). Some clones in this sample may be carry-over from other donors' samples. The chain joins TRBV7-6 to TRBJ1-1; unclear D gene. CDR3 loop: CVSSLAGVNTEAFF. The CDR3, as DNA: TGTGTCAGCAGCTTAGCGGGTGTGAACACTGAAGCTTTCTTT.